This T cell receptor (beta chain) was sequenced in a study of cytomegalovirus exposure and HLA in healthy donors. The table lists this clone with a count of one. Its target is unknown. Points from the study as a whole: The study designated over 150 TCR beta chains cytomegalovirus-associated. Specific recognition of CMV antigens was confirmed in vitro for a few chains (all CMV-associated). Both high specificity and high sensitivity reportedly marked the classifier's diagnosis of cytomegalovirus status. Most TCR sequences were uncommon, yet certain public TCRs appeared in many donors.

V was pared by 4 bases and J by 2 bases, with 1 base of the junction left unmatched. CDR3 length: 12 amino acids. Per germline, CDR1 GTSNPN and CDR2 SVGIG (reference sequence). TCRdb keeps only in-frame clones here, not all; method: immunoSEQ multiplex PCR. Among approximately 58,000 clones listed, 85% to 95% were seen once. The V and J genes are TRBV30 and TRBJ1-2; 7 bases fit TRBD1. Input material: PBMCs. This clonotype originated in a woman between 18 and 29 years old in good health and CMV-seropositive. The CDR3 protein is CAWTGGNYGYTF. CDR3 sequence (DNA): TGTGCCTGGACAGGGGGAAACTATGGCTACACCTTC.